Listed below are T cell receptor beta chains from one sample, sequenced in a study of response to subunit inactivated influenza vaccine. TCRdb re-derived calls from the RT-PCR reads in MiXCR, one entry per CDR3 protein. Of approximately 530,000 distinct CDR3 sequences listed, around 7.9% are singletons. Sequenced material: PBMCs from blood, taken about 24 months after vaccination. The receptors shown here come from a man aged 45 to 70 who received an inactivated influenza vaccine. The CDR3 runs from the conserved cysteine through the conserved F or W. D genes are given only for firm matches. Only part of the rows carry a size: once, few, many, or a class if the clone is expanded.

j_call: TRBJ2-4
v_call: TRBV15
d_call: .
clone_size: .
cdr3_aa: CATSGGTVAKNIQYF
cdr3_nt: TGTGCCACCAGCGGAGGGACGGTAGCCAAAAACATTCAGTACTTC

j_call: TRBJ2-1
v_call: TRBV14
d_call: TRBD2
clone_size: .
cdr3_aa: CASSQDTRLAGVNEQFF
cdr3_nt: TGTGCCAGCAGCCAAGATACAAGACTAGCGGGAGTCAATGAGCAGTTCTTC

j_call: TRBJ1-5
v_call: TRBV15
d_call: .
clone_size: many
cdr3_aa: CATSRDTRGGRLSNQPQHF
cdr3_nt: TGTGCCACCAGCAGAGATACGAGGGGGGGGCGGCTTAGCAATCAGCCCCAGCATTTT

j_call: TRBJ2-6
v_call: TRBV4-3
d_call: .
clone_size: few
cdr3_aa: CASSQDNSGANVLTF
cdr3_nt: TGCGCCAGCAGCCAAGACAACTCTGGGGCCAACGTCCTGACTTTC

j_call: TRBJ2-2
v_call: TRBV7-8
d_call: .
clone_size: many
cdr3_aa: CASSRTETGELFF
cdr3_nt: TGTGCCAGCAGCAGGACAGAGACCGGGGAGCTGTTTTTT

j_call: TRBJ2-3
v_call: TRBV9
d_call: .
clone_size: few
cdr3_aa: CASSVYGRDFTDTQYF
cdr3_nt: TGTGCCAGCAGCGTATACGGTCGGGATTTCACAGATACGCAGTATTTT

j_call: TRBJ1-5
v_call: TRBV6-5
d_call: .
clone_size: few
cdr3_aa: CASSYSRARGSNNQPQHF
cdr3_nt: TGTGCCAGCAGTTACTCGAGGGCCCGGGGGAGCAACAATCAGCCCCAGCATTTT

j_call: TRBJ2-5
v_call: TRBV24-1
d_call: .
clone_size: few
cdr3_aa: CATSDPTGSEGETQYF
cdr3_nt: TGTGCCACCAGTGACCCGACAGGGTCGGAGGGGGAGACCCAGTACTTC

j_call: TRBJ2-5
v_call: TRBV7-2
d_call: .
clone_size: .
cdr3_aa: CASSPRGGAGETQYF
cdr3_nt: TGTGCCAGCAGCCCTAGAGGGGGGGCGGGGGAGACCCAGTACTTC

j_call: TRBJ2-1
v_call: TRBV28
d_call: .
clone_size: few
cdr3_aa: CASNVALSYNEQFF
cdr3_nt: TGTGCCAGCAATGTAGCGTTATCCTACAATGAGCAGTTCTTC

j_call: TRBJ2-7
v_call: TRBV5-5
d_call: TRBD1
clone_size: many
cdr3_aa: CASSRGQGTYEQYF
cdr3_nt: TGTGCCAGCAGCCGAGGACAGGGTACCTACGAGCAGTACTTC

j_call: TRBJ2-3
v_call: TRBV20-1
d_call: TRBD2
clone_size: .
cdr3_aa: CSARKLADTTDTQYF
cdr3_nt: TGCAGTGCCCGGAAACTAGCGGACACCACAGATACGCAGTATTTT

j_call: TRBJ2-3
v_call: TRBV5-1
d_call: .
clone_size: many
cdr3_aa: CASSLQGPSTDTQYF
cdr3_nt: TGCGCCAGCAGCTTGCAGGGTCCTAGCACAGATACGCAGTATTTT

j_call: TRBJ2-2
v_call: TRBV11-2
d_call: TRBD2
clone_size: .
cdr3_aa: CASSLVAGAVTGELFF
cdr3_nt: TGTGCCAGCAGCTTAGTGGCGGGAGCGGTCACCGGGGAGCTGTTTTTT

j_call: TRBJ2-7
v_call: TRBV7-9
d_call: .
clone_size: .
cdr3_aa: CASSETRSIGEQYF
cdr3_nt: TGTGCCAGCAGCGAAACTAGAAGTATCGGCGAGCAGTACTTC

j_call: TRBJ1-2
v_call: TRBV18
d_call: .
clone_size: .
cdr3_aa: CASSPQRDLNYGYTF
cdr3_nt: TGTGCCAGCTCACCACAAAGGGACCTTAACTATGGCTACACCTTC

j_call: TRBJ1-1
v_call: TRBV14
d_call: .
clone_size: many
cdr3_aa: CASSQDEGGNTEAFF
cdr3_nt: TGTGCCAGCAGCCAAGATGAGGGGGGGAACACTGAAGCTTTCTTT

j_call: TRBJ2-2
v_call: TRBV4-3
d_call: .
clone_size: .
cdr3_aa: CASSQETRSGELFF
cdr3_nt: TGCGCCAGCAGCCAAGAAACGCGGTCCGGGGAGCTGTTTTTT

j_call: TRBJ2-7
v_call: TRBV29-1
d_call: TRBD2
clone_size: many
cdr3_aa: CSSTSGTKEQYF
cdr3_nt: TGCAGCTCGACTAGCGGGACGAAAGAGCAGTACTTC

j_call: TRBJ1-6
v_call: TRBV6-1
d_call: .
clone_size: few
cdr3_aa: CASAGVYSYNSPLHF
cdr3_nt: TGTGCCAGCGCAGGGGTCTACTCCTATAATTCACCCCTCCACTTT

j_call: TRBJ2-7
v_call: TRBV28
d_call: .
clone_size: .
cdr3_aa: CASRKTPTRYEQYF
cdr3_nt: TGTGCCAGCAGAAAAACACCAACTCGTTACGAGCAGTACTTC

j_call: TRBJ1-6
v_call: TRBV9
d_call: .
clone_size: many
cdr3_aa: CASSGRHGNSPLHF
cdr3_nt: TGTGCCAGCAGCGGGAGGCACGGGAATTCACCCCTCCACTTT

j_call: TRBJ1-1
v_call: TRBV6-1
d_call: .
clone_size: .
cdr3_aa: CASMVWQGTEAFF
cdr3_nt: TGTGCCAGCATGGTATGGCAGGGCACTGAAGCTTTCTTT

j_call: TRBJ1-5
v_call: TRBV20-1
d_call: .
clone_size: few
cdr3_aa: CSAREGSDNQPQHF
cdr3_nt: TGCAGTGCTAGAGAAGGGAGCGACAATCAGCCCCAGCATTTT

j_call: TRBJ2-1
v_call: TRBV20-1
d_call: .
clone_size: .
cdr3_aa: CSARRQRLGPYNEQFF
cdr3_nt: TGCAGTGCTAGAAGACAACGGCTAGGCCCCTACAATGAGCAGTTCTTC

j_call: TRBJ2-7
v_call: TRBV20-1
d_call: .
clone_size: few
cdr3_aa: CSARAIGVSYEQYF
cdr3_nt: TGCAGTGCTAGGGCCATCGGGGTCTCCTACGAGCAGTACTTC

j_call: TRBJ1-1
v_call: TRBV20-1
d_call: TRBD1
clone_size: many
cdr3_aa: CSASPTGVATEAFF
cdr3_nt: TGCAGTGCTAGCCCGACAGGGGTGGCCACTGAAGCTTTCTTT

j_call: TRBJ1-2
v_call: TRBV5-1
d_call: TRBD1
clone_size: few
cdr3_aa: CASSLEGQGPYGYTF
cdr3_nt: TGCGCCAGCAGCTTGGAGGGACAGGGGCCCTATGGCTACACCTTC

j_call: TRBJ2-3
v_call: TRBV27
d_call: .
clone_size: many
cdr3_aa: CASSLTGFRDTQYF
cdr3_nt: TGTGCCAGCAGTTTAACGGGATTTAGAGATACGCAGTATTTT

j_call: TRBJ2-7
v_call: TRBV4-3
d_call: .
clone_size: many
cdr3_aa: CASSQDRGMDIYEQYF
cdr3_nt: TGCGCCAGCAGCCAAGATCGGGGGATGGACATCTACGAGCAGTACTTC

j_call: TRBJ2-3
v_call: TRBV6-2/TRBV6-3
d_call: TRBD2
clone_size: many
cdr3_aa: CASSYASGEADTQYF
cdr3_nt: TGTGCCAGCAGTTATGCTAGCGGGGAGGCAGATACGCAGTATTTT

j_call: TRBJ2-1
v_call: TRBV4-2
d_call: .
clone_size: .
cdr3_aa: CASSHTTSSYNEQFF
cdr3_nt: TGTGCCAGCAGCCATACGACAAGCTCCTACAATGAGCAGTTCTTC

j_call: TRBJ1-1
v_call: TRBV7-2
d_call: .
clone_size: many
cdr3_aa: CASSLAIFGFQGGVNTEAFF
cdr3_nt: TGTGCCAGCAGCTTAGCGATCTTCGGTTTCCAGGGAGGCGTCAACACTGAAGCTTTCTTT

j_call: TRBJ2-3
v_call: TRBV29-1
d_call: TRBD1
clone_size: many
cdr3_aa: CSVMGQGLDTQYF
cdr3_nt: TGCAGCGTGATGGGACAGGGCCTAGATACGCAGTATTTT

j_call: TRBJ1-2
v_call: TRBV12-3/TRBV12-4
d_call: .
clone_size: many
cdr3_aa: CASSLGTGLGYTF
cdr3_nt: TGTGCCAGCAGTTTAGGGACGGGGCTTGGCTACACCTTC

j_call: TRBJ1-2
v_call: TRBV11-2
d_call: TRBD1
clone_size: many
cdr3_aa: CASSLGTGGFYGYTF
cdr3_nt: TGTGCCAGCAGCTTAGGCACAGGGGGTTTCTATGGCTACACCTTC

j_call: TRBJ2-7
v_call: TRBV11-2
d_call: .
clone_size: few
cdr3_aa: CASSSTQGSYEQYF
cdr3_nt: TGTGCCAGCAGCTCGACACAGGGTTCCTACGAGCAGTACTTC

j_call: TRBJ2-1
v_call: TRBV10-3
d_call: .
clone_size: .
cdr3_aa: CAISADPYNEQFF
cdr3_nt: TGTGCCATCAGTGCGGACCCCTACAATGAGCAGTTCTTC

j_call: TRBJ2-7
v_call: TRBV14
d_call: .
clone_size: .
cdr3_aa: CASSESGNRYYF
cdr3_nt: TGTGCCAGCAGCGAGTCGGGAAACAGGTACTACTTC

j_call: TRBJ2-7
v_call: TRBV20-1
d_call: .
clone_size: few
cdr3_aa: CSARDGAGGNEQYF
cdr3_nt: TGCAGTGCTAGAGATGGGGCAGGCGGTAACGAGCAGTACTTC

j_call: TRBJ2-7
v_call: TRBV14
d_call: TRBD1
clone_size: few
cdr3_aa: CASSSGTGFREQYF
cdr3_nt: TGTGCCAGCAGTTCCGGGACAGGGTTCCGCGAGCAGTACTTC

j_call: TRBJ2-3
v_call: TRBV6-2/TRBV6-3
d_call: .
clone_size: .
cdr3_aa: CASSYVSTADTQYF
cdr3_nt: TGTGCCAGCAGTTATGTGTCTACAGCAGATACGCAGTATTTT

j_call: TRBJ2-7
v_call: TRBV4-2
d_call: .
clone_size: few
cdr3_aa: CASPLGPVENAEQYF
cdr3_nt: TGTGCCAGCCCCCTAGGGCCCGTCGAGAACGCCGAGCAGTACTTC

j_call: TRBJ1-2
v_call: TRBV20-1
d_call: .
clone_size: .
cdr3_aa: CSAPEVDSYGYTF
cdr3_nt: TGCAGTGCTCCAGAGGTGGACAGCTATGGCTACACCTTC

j_call: TRBJ1-5
v_call: TRBV4-2
d_call: .
clone_size: many
cdr3_aa: CASSLEGTVGQPQHF
cdr3_nt: TGTGCCAGCAGCCTAGAGGGCACAGTGGGTCAGCCCCAGCATTTT

j_call: TRBJ1-2
v_call: TRBV5-8
d_call: .
clone_size: few
cdr3_aa: CASSLFSGSNYYGYTF
cdr3_nt: TGTGCCAGCAGCTTGTTTTCTGGCAGCAATTACTATGGCTACACCTTC

j_call: TRBJ2-7
v_call: TRBV27
d_call: .
clone_size: few
cdr3_aa: CASSWRADSSYEQYF
cdr3_nt: TGTGCCAGCAGTTGGAGAGCGGACAGCTCCTACGAGCAGTACTTC

j_call: TRBJ2-1
v_call: TRBV7-2
d_call: .
clone_size: .
cdr3_aa: CASTTVALSSSYNEQFF
cdr3_nt: TGTGCCAGCACCACCGTAGCGCTTTCAAGTTCCTACAATGAGCAGTTCTTC

j_call: TRBJ2-7
v_call: TRBV7-2
d_call: .
clone_size: .
cdr3_aa: CASSYGNRAGEQYF
cdr3_nt: TGTGCCAGCAGCTACGGGAACAGGGCAGGAGAGCAGTACTTC

j_call: TRBJ2-7
v_call: TRBV7-2
d_call: .
clone_size: many
cdr3_aa: CASSLGGSEQYF
cdr3_nt: TGTGCCAGCAGTTTAGGGGGGAGCGAGCAGTACTTC

j_call: TRBJ2-2
v_call: TRBV4-2
d_call: TRBD1
clone_size: .
cdr3_aa: CASSRDGQGRSTGELFF
cdr3_nt: TGTGCCAGCAGCCGGGACGGACAGGGTCGATCCACCGGGGAGCTGTTTTTT

j_call: TRBJ2-7
v_call: TRBV6-2/TRBV6-3
d_call: .
clone_size: few
cdr3_aa: CASSYLSKSSYEQYF
cdr3_nt: TGTGCCAGCAGTTACCTCTCGAAAAGCTCCTACGAGCAGTACTTC

j_call: TRBJ2-6
v_call: TRBV6-5
d_call: .
clone_size: few
cdr3_aa: CASSYEHAGANVLTF
cdr3_nt: TGTGCCAGCAGTTATGAACACGCGGGGGCCAACGTCCTGACTTTC

j_call: TRBJ2-1
v_call: TRBV3-1
d_call: .
clone_size: many
cdr3_aa: CASSQDHAYRVLYNEQFF
cdr3_nt: TGTGCCAGCAGCCAAGATCACGCCTACAGGGTATTATACAATGAGCAGTTCTTC